Each of the 21 T cell receptor beta chains below was sequenced from the same sample in a study of pediatric ulcerative colitis. TCRdb keeps only in-frame clones here, not all; method: immunoSEQ multiplex PCR. The table records about 60,000 clones, 87% of them present only once. The sample was blood. Source of these receptors: a boy younger than 18 who was a control in a study of pediatric ulcerative colitis.

The chain has TRBV2 and TRBJ1-5, with D perhaps TRBD1 (6 bases). The CDR3 totals 14 residues. Germline CDR1 reads SNHLY; CDR2 reads FYNNEI. With 6 bases removed from V and 6 bases from J, the gap between germline ends came to 15 bases. For the CDR3, the DNA is TGTGCCAGCAGGTCTGGGGGGGCCGTTCAGCCCCAGCATTTT. This gives the protein CASRSGGAVQPQHF.

This clone was seen only once. The rearrangement joins TRBV7-6 to TRBJ1-2, with unresolved D. The CDR3 is 12 amino acids. V lost 1 base to trimming and J lost 5 bases, with 5 bases between them. CDR1 is SGHVS and CDR2 is FNYEAQ in the germline V gene. The CDR3 reads CASSLEGYGYTF. For the CDR3, the DNA is TGTGCCAGCAGCTTAGAAGGGTATGGCTACACCTTC.

Only one count was recorded for this clone. The rearrangement uses TRBV11-2 and TRBJ2-5, with 7 bases aligning to TRBD1. Germline V gene lookup returns CDR1 SGHAT and CDR2 FQNNGV. The CDR3 sequence is 14 residues long. Trimming at V came to 4 bases and at J to 6 bases, leaving 8 bases not matched to a gene. This CDR3 reads CASSSIRQGQTQYF. Written as DNA, the CDR3 is TGTGCCAGCAGCTCAATTCGACAGGGCCAGACCCAGTACTTC.

The rearrangement uses TRBV7-2 and TRBJ2-1; TRBD2 aligns across 9 bases. The CDR3 has 14 amino acids. CDR1 and CDR2 from the germline V gene are SGHTA and FQGNSA. V shed 2 bases and J 6 bases; nucleotides not matched to a gene: 2. The CDR3 DNA reads as TGTGCCAGCAGCTTACGCGGGGGGGCCAATGAGCAGTTCTTC. Translation gives CASSLRGGANEQFF.

This chain uses TRBV4-1 with TRBJ2-7; possibly TRBD2 for D (6 bases). Trimming shortened V by 3 bases and J by 3 bases, and 12 bases separated the two germline ends. The germline gives CDR1 MGHRA, CDR2 YSYEKL. This CDR3 spans 14 amino acids. The CDR3 sequence is CASSQSWGDYEQYF. CDR3 sequence (DNA): TGCGCCAGCAGCCAGAGTTGGGGGGACTACGAGCAGTACTTC.

The chain has TRBV29-1 and TRBJ2-3, with D perhaps matching TRBD2 (6 bases). There are 14 residues in the CDR3. Per germline, CDR1 SQVTM and CDR2 ANQGSEA. Trimming removed 4 bases from V and 5 bases from J, with 16 bases in between. The CDR3 loop is CSVVTPEGLDTQYF. The CDR3, as DNA: TGCAGCGTTGTTACGCCGGAGGGGCTAGATACGCAGTATTTT.

The sample holds one count of this clone. The V and J genes are TRBV27 and TRBJ2-3, with TRBD1 matching over 10 bases. The CDR3 consists of 15 residues. Losses at the gene ends were 5 bases for V and 1 base for J; bases not matched to a gene: 3. The V gene's germline CDR1 is MNHEY and CDR2 SMNVEV (reference sequence). The CDR3 nucleotides read TGTGCCAGCAGTACCGGGACAGGGGGCACAGATACGCAGTATTTT. Translating gives CASSTGTGGTDTQYF.

With respect to this clone: One end of the junction is discordant with germline, which a read error may explain. V usage is TRBV25-1 and J usage is TRBJ1-4; D gene ambiguous. This CDR3 is 13 amino acids long. The V gene's germline CDR1 is MGHDK and CDR2 SYGVNS. The CDR3 DNA is TGTGCCACCAGTCAGTTGTTGACTGAAAAACTGTTTTTT. This sequence encodes CATSQLLTEKLFF.

CDR3 sequence reads: CASSQDGPLYEQYF. In DNA, the CDR3 is TGCGCCAGCAGCCAAGACGGGCCACTCTACGAGCAGTACTTC. The rearrangement links TRBV4-3 to TRBJ2-7, with D uncertain. CDR1 and CDR2 from the germline V gene are LGHNA and YSLEER. The CDR3 is 14 residues long. V dropped 0 bases and J dropped 3 bases, with 9 bases sitting between them.

The V gene is TRBV7-8, the J gene TRBJ1-5, with TRBD1 identical over 7 bases. The germline V gene encodes CDR1 SGHVS and CDR2 FQNEAQ. The junction had 16 bases not matched to a gene; V was cut back by 4 bases and J by 7 bases. The CDR3 contains 17 residues. CDR3 amino acids: CASSYRRGGGLRQPQHF. The CDR3 DNA follows: TGTGCCAGCAGCTACCGCAGGGGAGGGGGCTTACGACAGCCCCAGCATTTT.

The chain uses TRBV7-2 and TRBJ2-5, with D uncertain. Germline CDR1 SGHTA, CDR2 FQGNSA. The CDR3 spans 14 residues. V lost 5 bases and J 13 bases, leaving 23 bases between the germline ends. Here the CDR3 reads CASSQRDVRATVYF. The CDR3 coding sequence is TGTGCCAGCAGCCAGAGAGATGTCCGGGCGACGGTGTACTTC.

The V and J genes are TRBV29-1 and TRBJ2-2, with 11 nucleotides matching TRBD1. In germline, CDR1 is SQVTM, CDR2 ANQGSEA. The junction had 4 bases not matched to a gene; V was cut back by 6 bases and J by 7 bases. CDR3 length: 13 amino acids. DNA of the CDR3: TGCAGCGTCGGACAGGGGGCTAACGGGGAGCTGTTTTTT. Residues: CSVGQGANGELFF.

The chain has TRBV4-3 and TRBJ2-1, with 12 bases fitting TRBD2. V was pared by 1 base and J by 1 base, with 14 bases of the junction left unmatched. Germline V gene data show CDR1 as LGHNA and CDR2 as YSLEER. The CDR3 consists of 21 residues. CDR3 DNA sequence: TGCGCCAGCAGCCAAGTTCGCCGACTAGCGGGGGCTGAAGAATCCTACAATGAGCAGTTCTTC. It yields the protein CASSQVRRLAGAEESYNEQFF.

The CDR3 loop reads CAWSVNGGGIKLFF. The CDR3 DNA sequence: TGTGCCTGGAGTGTAAACGGAGGAGGGATAAAACTGTTTTTT. The rearrangement uses TRBV30 and TRBJ1-4; D is unresolved. Per the germline V gene, CDR1 is GTSNPN and CDR2 is SVGIG (reference sequence). The CDR3 covers 14 residues. V was shortened by 0 bases and J by 10 bases, with 15 bases between the two germline ends.

This chain uses TRBV18 with TRBJ2-3; no clear D. Germline V gives CDR1 KGHSH, CDR2 LQKENI. The CDR3 is made up of 15 amino acids. V lost 3 bases to trimming and J lost 3 bases, with 13 bases between them. Here the CDR3 reads CASSPVESQTDTQYF. The CDR3 DNA follows: TGTGCCAGCTCACCCGTCGAGTCCCAAACAGATACGCAGTATTTT.

The J gene is TRBJ2-7, the V gene TRBV5-6, with 7 bases that match TRBD1. Germline values: CDR1 SGHDT, CDR2 YYEEEE. This CDR3 has 13 amino acids. J gave up 2 bases and V 2 bases, and 1 base lay outside the gene matches. The CDR3 loop is CASSFGTAYEQYF. The CDR3 DNA reads as TGTGCCAGCAGCTTTGGGACAGCCTACGAGCAGTACTTC.

The rearrangement links TRBV11-2 to TRBJ2-2; a possible D gene is TRBD2 (6 bases). From germline, CDR1 is SGHAT and CDR2 FQNNGV. The CDR3 runs 15 residues. The V and J ends lost 4 bases and 7 bases respectively, with 16 bases between them. The CDR3 region has the DNA TGTGCCAGCAGCTCCCGGGACTTGCGGCGCGGGGAGCTGTTTTTT. The encoded protein is CASSSRDLRRGELFF.

This chain joins TRBV7-8 and TRBJ2-3, with 9 bases matching TRBD1. After removal of 4 bases from V and 5 bases from J, the junction contained 7 bases not matched to a gene. The CDR3 length is 15 residues. Germline V gene data show CDR1 as SGHVS and CDR2 as FQNEAQ. The CDR3 nucleotides read TGTGCCAGCAGCTCTTTACAGGGGGCCCTAGATACGCAGTATTTT. Amino acid sequence: CASSSLQGALDTQYF.

Concerning this clone: The germline gene is not matched at one end of the junction; a read error may be the cause. The CDR3, as DNA: TGTGCCAGCAGATTAGACAGGGGCGGTTCCACTGAAGCTTTCTTT. It is translated as CASRLDRGGSTEAFF. This chain uses TRBV7-6 with TRBJ1-1; TRBD1 matches 8 bases. Germline values: CDR1 SGHVS, CDR2 FNYEAQ. The CDR3 is made up of 15 amino acids. Variable domain in full (rest from reference TRBV7-6 and TRBJ1-1): GAGVSQSPRYKVTKRGQDVALRCDPISGHVSLYWYRQALGQGPEFLTYFNYEAQQDKSGLPNDRFSAERPEGSISTLTIQRTEQRDSAMYRCASRLDRGGSTEAFFGQGTRLTVV.

The chain combines TRBV30 with TRBJ2-3; D is unresolved. The V end was cut by 0 bases, the J end by 0 bases, with 7 bases between. CDR1 is GTSNPN, CDR2 SVGIG, per germline (reference sequence). The CDR3 runs 14 residues. CDR3 nucleotide sequence: TGTGCCTGGAGTGTAATGGTGAGCACAGATACGCAGTATTTT. It translates to CAWSVMVSTDTQYF.

J is TRBJ2-7 and V is TRBV10-3; TRBD1 matches 8 bases. Trimming at V came to 6 bases and at J to 3 bases, leaving 10 bases not matched to a gene. Germline V gene lookup returns CDR1 ENHRY and CDR2 SYGVKD. This CDR3 has 15 amino acids. CDR3 region: CAIRRWTGRSYEQYF. In nucleotides, the CDR3 is TGTGCCATCAGACGATGGACAGGGCGAAGCTACGAGCAGTACTTC.